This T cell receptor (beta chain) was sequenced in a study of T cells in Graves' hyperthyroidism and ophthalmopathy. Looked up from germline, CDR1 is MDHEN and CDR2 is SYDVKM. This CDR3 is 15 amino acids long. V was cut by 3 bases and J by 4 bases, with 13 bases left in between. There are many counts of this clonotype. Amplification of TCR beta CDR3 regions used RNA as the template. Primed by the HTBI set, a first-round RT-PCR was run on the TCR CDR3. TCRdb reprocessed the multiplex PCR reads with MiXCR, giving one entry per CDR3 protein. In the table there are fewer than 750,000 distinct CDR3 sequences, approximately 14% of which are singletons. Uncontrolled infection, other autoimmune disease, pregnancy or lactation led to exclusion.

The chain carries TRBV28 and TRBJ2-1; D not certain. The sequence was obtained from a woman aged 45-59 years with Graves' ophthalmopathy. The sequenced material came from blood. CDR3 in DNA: TGTGCCAGCAGTTTCGGGCGCACCTCGTACAATGAGCAGTTCTTC. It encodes CASSFGRTSYNEQFF.